Following are 28 T cell receptor beta chains from one sample sequenced in a study of control samples from healthy donors and cancer patients. The table came from immunoSEQ multiplex PCR; TCRdb's copy has only in-frame clones and leaves some out. The profile shows roughly 100,000 clones, 90% to 95% of them singletons. The sequencing input was blood. Receptors were obtained from a woman aged 18 to 35 in good health.

This clone was counted between two and nine times. The chain is built from TRBV2 and TRBJ1-5; D call uncertain. V dropped 1 base and J dropped 9 bases, with 19 bases sitting between them. This CDR3 has 16 residues. Germline CDR1 reads SNHLY; CDR2 reads FYNNEI. CDR3 nucleotide sequence: TGTGCCAGCAGTGAAGATCCCGGGATCAGGCTACCGCCCCAGCATTTT. Protein: CASSEDPGIRLPPQHF.

DNA for the CDR3: TGTGCCTGGGAACCGCCGGGACGCTACACCTACGAGCAGTACTTC. Amino acid sequence: CAWEPPGRYTYEQYF. This chain joins TRBV30 and TRBJ2-7, with D possibly being TRBD1 or TRBD2 (5 bases each). This CDR3 is 15 amino acids long. The V and J ends lost 5 bases and 2 bases respectively, with 19 bases between them. Germline CDR1 reads GTSNPN; CDR2 reads SVGIG (reference sequence).

V usage is TRBV6-5 and J usage is TRBJ2-7; D is possibly TRBD1 or TRBD2 (5 bases each). This CDR3 has 13 residues. V lost 2 bases, J lost 4 bases, and 9 bases lay in between. The germline CDR1 and CDR2 sequences are MNHEY and SVGAGI. The CDR3 is CASSYPGRYEQYF. The CDR3 nucleotides are TGTGCCAGCAGTTACCCGGGACGGTACGAGCAGTACTTC.

This clone has a handful of counts. The V gene is TRBV7-9, the J gene TRBJ2-1; D unresolved. The CDR3 totals 15 residues. In germline, CDR1 is SEHNR, CDR2 FQNEAQ (reference sequence). Deletions cut 2 bases from V and 6 bases from J, with 14 bases between. This CDR3 reads CASSLPVQSTNEQFF. The CDR3 DNA is TGTGCCAGCAGCTTACCCGTTCAGTCCACCAATGAGCAGTTCTTC.

This clone occurred a few times. The chain combines TRBV10-1 with TRBJ2-7, with D possibly TRBD2 on 6 matching bases. Between the trimmed V and J ends, which lost 2 bases and 4 bases, there was a span of 15 bases. This CDR3 is built from 15 residues. Germline V gives CDR1 WNHNN, CDR2 SYGVQD (reference sequence). The CDR3 loop reads CASSEGPSVFYEQYF. The CDR3 DNA reads as TGCGCCAGCAGTGAGGGGCCTAGCGTGTTTTACGAGCAGTACTTC.

The CDR3 coding sequence is TGTGCCAGCAGCGCGCTGTCCCGTCCTTATGGCTACACCTTC. This sequence encodes CASSALSRPYGYTF. The chain has TRBV5-4 and TRBJ1-2; no reliable D call. The germline V and J ends were trimmed by 4 bases and 5 bases, with 15 bases remaining between them. Germline values: CDR1 SGHNT, CDR2 YYREEE (reference sequence). This CDR3 has 14 amino acids.

The chain recombines TRBV6-6 with TRBJ1-2, with TRBD1 identical over 8 bases. Germline trimming cut 2 bases from V and 4 bases from J; bases unmatched to any gene: 6. Germline-derived CDR1 and CDR2 are MNHNY and SVGAGI (reference sequence). The CDR3 sequence is 15 residues long. The CDR3 sequence: CASSYTGGGGYGYTF. The DNA for the CDR3 is TGTGCCAGCAGTTACACAGGGGGAGGGGGCTATGGCTACACCTTC.

J is TRBJ2-7 and V is TRBV4-2, with no clear D. Germline CDR1 is LGHNA and CDR2 is YNFKEQ. With 1 base removed from V and 3 bases from J, the gap between germline ends came to 7 bases. The CDR3 covers 13 residues. The CDR3 is CASSQGLIYEQYF. The CDR3 DNA reads TGTGCCAGCAGCCAAGGATTGATCTACGAGCAGTACTTC.

The rearrangement joins TRBV27 to TRBJ1-4; D is uncertain. The CDR3 length is 16 residues. Looked up from germline, CDR1 is MNHEY and CDR2 is SMNVEV (reference sequence). V was cut by 5 bases and J by 6 bases, with 19 bases left in between. Written as DNA, the CDR3 is TGTGCCAGCAGTCCCTTATTGGGGTTGGGTGATGAAAAACTGTTTTTT. Encoded protein: CASSPLLGLGDEKLFF.

V is TRBV5-1 and J is TRBJ1-1, with D possibly being TRBD1 (5 bases). V lost 4 bases and J 5 bases, leaving 15 bases between the germline ends. Germline CDR1 and CDR2: SGHRS and YFSETQ. This CDR3 spans 14 amino acids. The CDR3 DNA is TGCGCCAGCAGCCTGGCAGGGAGCAGGACTGAAGCTTTCTTT. As protein: CASSLAGSRTEAFF.

The J gene is TRBJ1-5, the V gene TRBV28; D not certain. V lost 3 bases and J 6 bases, leaving 6 bases between the germline ends. The V gene's germline CDR1 is MDHEN and CDR2 SYDVKM. CDR3 size: 12 residues. The CDR3 bases are TGTGCCAGCAGTTTGCTTCGTCAGCCCCAGCATTTT. Protein product: CASSLLRQPQHF. Filled out from reference TRBV28 and TRBJ1-5, the complete variable domain reads DVKVTQSSRYLVKRTGEKVFLECVQDMDHENMFWYRQDPGLGLRLIYFSYDVKMKEKGDIPEGYSVSREKKERFSLILESASTNQTSMYLCASSLLRQPQHFGDGTRLSIL.

The CDR3 loop reads CASGLGGANEQFF. The CDR3 DNA sequence: TGTGCTAGTGGTTTGGGGGGGGCAAATGAGCAGTTCTTC. V usage is TRBV12-5 and J usage is TRBJ2-1; possibly TRBD1 or TRBD2 for D (6 bases each). Germline lookup yields CDR1 LGHNT and CDR2 FRNRAP. This CDR3 has 13 residues. Between the trimmed V and J ends, which lost 1 base and 7 bases, there was a span of 8 bases.

The chain joins TRBV7-6 to TRBJ2-3, with TRBD2 matching 10 bases. This CDR3 region has 16 residues. Germline-derived CDR1 and CDR2 are SGHVS and FNYEAQ. The trim removed 1 base at V and 5 bases at J, leaving 6 bases unmatched. The CDR3 sequence is CASSLGSSGGVDTQYF. CDR3 coding DNA: TGTGCCAGCAGCTTAGGGTCTAGCGGGGGTGTAGATACGCAGTATTTT.

The V and J genes are TRBV28 and TRBJ2-3; the match to TRBD2 covers 10 bases. The CDR3 is made up of 18 amino acids. J was trimmed by 4 bases and V by 6 bases; bases with no gene match: 16. Germline V lookup: CDR1 MDHEN, CDR2 SYDVKM. CDR3 DNA: TGTGCCAGCAGCCTCCTTGGGCTAGCGGGAGAAAGGGCAGATACGCAGTATTTT. Translated: CASSLLGLAGERADTQYF.

This chain uses TRBV6-6 with TRBJ2-5, with D perhaps matching TRBD2 (6 bases). The CDR3 is 14 residues long. The V gene's germline CDR1 is MNHNY and CDR2 SVGAGI (reference sequence). Trimming shortened V by 4 bases and J by 5 bases, and 14 bases separated the two germline ends. CDR3 in DNA: TGTGCCAGCAGTTCGGGACTCATGCGGGAGACCCAGTACTTC. It specifies CASSSGLMRETQYF.

V and J are TRBV7-3 and TRBJ2-5, with D maybe TRBD2 (5 bases). The V gene's germline CDR1 is SGHTA and CDR2 FQGTGA. The CDR3 spans 14 residues. V was pared by 5 bases and J by 2 bases, with 12 bases between. As DNA, the CDR3 is TGTGCCAGCAGCCCCGCGGGTTTTCAAGAGACCCAGTACTTC. Translation: CASSPAGFQETQYF.

The rearrangement links TRBV10-3 to TRBJ2-1, with D possibly being TRBD2 (6 bases). Per germline, CDR1 ENHRY and CDR2 SYGVKD. V lost 8 bases and J lost 0, with 11 bases in between. The CDR3 sequence is 14 residues long. Written as DNA, the CDR3 is TGTGCCATCCGGGACTTAAGCTCCTACAATGAGCAGTTCTTC. Encoded protein: CAIRDLSSYNEQFF.

The CDR3 spells CASSVTGYGYTF. The CDR3 DNA reads TGTGCCAGCAGCGTCACGGGGTATGGCTACACCTTC. The chain links TRBV6-2 or TRBV6-3 to TRBJ1-2, with unresolved D. V was pared by 6 bases and J by 5 bases, with 10 bases between. The CDR3 totals 12 residues. Germline V gives CDR1 MNHEY, CDR2 SVGEGT.

This sequence joins TRBV6-5 and TRBJ2-7; D is perhaps TRBD2 (5 bases). The germline V gene has CDR1 MNHEY and CDR2 SVGAGI. The CDR3 sequence is 15 residues long. V was pared by 7 bases and J by 3 bases, with 19 bases between. The CDR3 coding sequence is TGTGCCAGCAACCCTCGAGGGATTAAAAACTACGAGCAGTACTTC. Residues: CASNPRGIKNYEQYF.

V gene TRBV30 combines with J gene TRBJ2-3, with D tentatively TRBD1 (5 bases). CDR1 is GTSNPN, CDR2 SVGIG, per germline (reference sequence). Trimming cost V 6 bases and J 0 bases, with 13 bases left between them. The CDR3 is 14 residues long. CDR3 sequence reads: CACQGEHSTDTQYF. Written as DNA, the CDR3 is TGTGCCTGCCAGGGTGAACATAGCACAGATACGCAGTATTTT.

This clone has a single count. This chain links TRBV30 with TRBJ1-2; D perhaps matches TRBD1 (5 bases). The germline CDR1 and CDR2 sequences are GTSNPN and SVGIG (reference sequence). V was pared by 4 bases and J by 4 bases, with 13 bases between. The CDR3 covers 13 residues. CDR3 in amino acids: CAWNDAGSYGYTF. The CDR3 region has the DNA TGTGCCTGGAATGATGCAGGGTCCTATGGCTACACCTTC. Drawing the rest from reference TRBV30 and TRBJ1-2, the complete variable domain is SQTIHQWPATLVQPVGSPLSLECTVEGTSNPNLYWYRQAAGRGLQLLFYSVGIGQISSEVPQNLSASRPQDRQFILSSKKLLLSDSGFYLCAWNDAGSYGYTFGSGTRLTVV.

The rearrangement uses TRBV7-2 and TRBJ2-7; 10 bases agree with TRBD1. Germline V gene data show CDR1 as SGHTA and CDR2 as FQGNSA. V was pared by 1 base and J by 5 bases, with 2 bases of the junction left unmatched. The CDR3 is 14 residues long. CDR3 sequence reads: CASSLEGTGDEQYF. CDR3 coding DNA: TGTGCCAGCAGCTTAGAGGGGACAGGGGACGAGCAGTACTTC. The whole variable domain, remainder taken from reference TRBV7-2 and TRBJ2-7, is GAGVSQSPSNKVTEKGKDVELRCDPISGHTALYWYRQSLGQGLEFLIYFQGNSAPDKSGLPSDRFSAERTGGSVSTLTIQRTQQEDSAVYLCASSLEGTGDEQYFGPGTRLTVT.

The chain employs TRBV11-2 and TRBJ2-1, with D maybe TRBD1 (5 bases). The V and J ends lost 6 bases and 3 bases respectively, with 12 bases between them. CDR3 length equals 14 residues. CDR1 is SGHAT, CDR2 FQNNGV, per germline. This CDR3 reads CASSRSDSYNEQFF. For the CDR3, the DNA is TGTGCCAGCAGTAGAAGCGACAGCTACAATGAGCAGTTCTTC.

The rearrangement links TRBV28 to TRBJ2-7, with 8 bases fitting TRBD1. Germline trimming cut 7 bases from V and 9 bases from J; bases unmatched to any gene: 8. The CDR3 totals 12 residues. Germline CDR1 reads MDHEN; CDR2 reads SYDVKM. The CDR3 nucleotides are TGTGCCAGCACAACGGACAGGGAACTGCAGTACTTC. Encoded protein: CASTTDRELQYF.

The rearrangement links TRBV19 to TRBJ2-3; 11 bases are shared with TRBD2. The CDR3 totals 16 residues. The V gene's germline CDR1 is LNHDA and CDR2 SQIVND (reference sequence). V lost 4 bases and J lost 3; bases outside the gene matches: 6. The DNA for the CDR3 is TGTGCCAGTAGTAGATTAGCGGGAGGGGGTACAGATACGCAGTATTTT. Residues: CASSRLAGGGTDTQYF.

V and J are TRBV11-1 and TRBJ2-1; either TRBD1 or TRBD2 may supply D (5 bases each). Per germline, CDR1 SGHAT and CDR2 FQDESV (reference sequence). Trimming took 1 base from V and 6 from J, leaving 16 bases between them. There are 16 residues in the CDR3. The CDR3 DNA is TGTGCCAGCAGCTTAGTTCGGGGACCCGGCCCCAATGAGCAGTTCTTC. As protein: CASSLVRGPGPNEQFF. Based on the CDR3 plus reference TRBV11-1 and TRBJ2-1, the full variable domain is EAEVAQSPRYKITEKSQAVAFWCDPISGHATLYWYRQILGQGPELLVQFQDESVVDDSQLPKDRFSAERLKGVDSTLKIQPAELGDSAMYLCASSLVRGPGPNEQFFGPGTRLTVL.

The V call is TRBV6-1, the J call TRBJ1-1; a possible D gene is TRBD1 (5 bases). Between the trimmed V and J ends, which lost 3 bases and 3 bases, there was a span of 11 bases. Germline V gives CDR1 MNHNS, CDR2 SASEGT. CDR3 length: 14 amino acids. The CDR3 loop reads CASSEGDRDTEAFF. The CDR3 coding sequence is TGTGCCAGCAGTGAGGGGGATCGGGACACTGAAGCTTTCTTT.

As DNA, the CDR3 is TGTGCCAGCAGCTTAACGGCAGGGGAAAATGAAAAACTGTTTTTT. It yields the protein CASSLTAGENEKLFF. The V and J genes are TRBV7-6 and TRBJ1-4; D is possibly TRBD1 (6 bases). V dropped 2 bases and J dropped 5 bases, with 12 bases sitting between them. Germline V gene data show CDR1 as SGHVS and CDR2 as FNYEAQ. The CDR3 is made up of 15 amino acids.